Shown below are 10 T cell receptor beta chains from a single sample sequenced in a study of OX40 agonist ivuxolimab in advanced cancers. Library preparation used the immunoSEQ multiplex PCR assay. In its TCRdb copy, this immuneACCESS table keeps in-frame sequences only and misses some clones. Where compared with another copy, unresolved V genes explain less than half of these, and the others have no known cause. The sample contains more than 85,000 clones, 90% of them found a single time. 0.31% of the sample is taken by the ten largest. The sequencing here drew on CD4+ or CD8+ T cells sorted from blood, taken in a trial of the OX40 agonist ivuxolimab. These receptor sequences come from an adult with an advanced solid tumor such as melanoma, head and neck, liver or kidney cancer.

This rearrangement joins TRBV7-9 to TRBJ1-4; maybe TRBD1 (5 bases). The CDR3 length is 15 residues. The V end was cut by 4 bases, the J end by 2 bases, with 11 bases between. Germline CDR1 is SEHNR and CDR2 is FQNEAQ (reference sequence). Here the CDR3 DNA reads TGTGCCAGCAGCTCGGAGGCAGGGACTAATGAAAAACTGTTTTTT. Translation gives CASSSEAGTNEKLFF.

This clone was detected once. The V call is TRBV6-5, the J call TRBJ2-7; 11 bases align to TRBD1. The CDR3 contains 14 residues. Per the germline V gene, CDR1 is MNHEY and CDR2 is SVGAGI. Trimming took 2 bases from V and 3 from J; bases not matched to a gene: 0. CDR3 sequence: CASSYGTGGYEQYF. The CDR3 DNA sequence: TGTGCCAGCAGTTACGGGACAGGGGGCTACGAGCAGTACTTC.

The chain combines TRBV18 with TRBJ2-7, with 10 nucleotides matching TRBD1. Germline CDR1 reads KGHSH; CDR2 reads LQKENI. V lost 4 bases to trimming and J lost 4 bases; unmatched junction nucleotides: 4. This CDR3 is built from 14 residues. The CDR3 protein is CASSHPGQGYEQYF. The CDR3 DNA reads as TGTGCCAGCTCACATCCGGGACAGGGGTACGAGCAGTACTTC.

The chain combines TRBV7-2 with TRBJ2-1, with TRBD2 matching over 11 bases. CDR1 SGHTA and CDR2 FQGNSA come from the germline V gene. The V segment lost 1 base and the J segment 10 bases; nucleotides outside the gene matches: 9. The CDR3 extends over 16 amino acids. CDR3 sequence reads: CASSLVLLAGGVEQFF. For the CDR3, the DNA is TGTGCCAGCAGCTTAGTGTTGCTAGCGGGAGGAGTGGAGCAGTTCTTC.

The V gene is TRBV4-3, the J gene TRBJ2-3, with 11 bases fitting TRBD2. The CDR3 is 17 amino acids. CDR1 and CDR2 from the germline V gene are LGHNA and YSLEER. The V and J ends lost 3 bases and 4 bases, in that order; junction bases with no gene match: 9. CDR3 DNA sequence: TGCGCCAGCAGCCAGGGCACTAGCGGGAGTATAGCAGATACGCAGTATTTT. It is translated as CASSQGTSGSIADTQYF.

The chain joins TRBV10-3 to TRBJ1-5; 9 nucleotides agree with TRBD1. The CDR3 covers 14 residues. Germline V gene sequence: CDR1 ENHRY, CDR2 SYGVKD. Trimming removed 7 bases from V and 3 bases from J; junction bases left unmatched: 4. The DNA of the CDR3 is TGTGCCATCAAGGGGACAGGGAACAATCAGCCCCAGCATTTT. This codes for CAIKGTGNNQPQHF.

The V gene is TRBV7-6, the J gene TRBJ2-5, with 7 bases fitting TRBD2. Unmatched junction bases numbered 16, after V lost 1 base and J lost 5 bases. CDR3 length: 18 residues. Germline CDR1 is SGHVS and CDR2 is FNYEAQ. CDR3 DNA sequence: TGTGCCAGCAGCTTAGTGGCTAGACCCTCCGGGGGGAAGGAGACCCAGTACTTC. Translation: CASSLVARPSGGKETQYF.

In DNA form, the CDR3 reads TGTGCCACCAGCAGAGCGACAGGGAATGAAAAACTGTTTTTT. Protein: CATSRATGNEKLFF. The genes are TRBV15 and TRBJ1-4; 7 bases line up with TRBD1. The CDR3 contains 14 residues. The J segment lost 5 bases and the V segment lost 1 base, leaving 1 base of the junction unmatched. Germline V gene data show CDR1 as LNHNV and CDR2 as YYDKDF (reference sequence). The entire variable domain, with the rest obtained from reference TRBV15 and TRBJ1-4, is as follows: DAMVIQNPRYQVTQFGKPVTLSCSQTLNHNVMYWYQQKSSQAPKLLFHYYDKDFNNEADTPDNFQSRRPNTSFCFLDIRSPGLGDTAMYLCATSRATGNEKLFFGSGTQLSVL.

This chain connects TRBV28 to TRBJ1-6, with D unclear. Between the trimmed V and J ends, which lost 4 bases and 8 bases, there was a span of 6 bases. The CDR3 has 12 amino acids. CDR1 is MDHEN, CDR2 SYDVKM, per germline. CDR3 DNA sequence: TGTGCCAGCAGTTCGACTCATTCACCCCTCCACTTT. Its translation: CASSSTHSPLHF.

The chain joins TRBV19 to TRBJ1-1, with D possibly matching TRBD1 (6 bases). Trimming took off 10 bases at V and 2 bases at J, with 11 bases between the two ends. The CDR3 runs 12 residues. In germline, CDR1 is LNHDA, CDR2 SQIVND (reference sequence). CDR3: CAIKDRNTEAFF. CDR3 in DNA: TGTGCCATTAAGGACAGAAACACTGAAGCTTTCTTT.